A single sample gave rise to the 3 T cell receptor beta chains below, sequenced in a study of radiotherapy plus CTLA-4 blockade in lung cancer. Only in-frame clones appear in the TCRdb table, and some are missing; sequencing was by immunoSEQ multiplex PCR. The sample has fewer than 40,000 clones; around 79% are singletons. The sequences come from peripheral blood, collected from a patient treated with radiotherapy plus ipilimumab. The receptors were gathered from a human donor with non-small cell lung cancer who had stable disease on radiotherapy plus ipilimumab.

The chain combines TRBV6-6 with TRBJ1-1, with 9 bases fitting TRBD1. From germline, CDR1 is MNHNY and CDR2 SVGAGI (reference sequence). The V segment lost 2 bases and the J segment 4 bases; nucleotides outside the gene matches: 8. This CDR3 is 16 amino acids long. Here the CDR3 DNA reads TGTGCCAGCAGTTACGGGACAGGGAGTGGTTTCACTGAAGCTTTCTTT. This encodes CASSYGTGSGFTEAFF.

The chain employs TRBV6-1 and TRBJ1-1; weak D call: TRBD1 (6 bases). Germline V gives CDR1 MNHNS, CDR2 SASEGT. This CDR3 is 14 amino acids long. Trimming removed 2 bases at V and 4 bases at J, with 11 bases between. The CDR3 DNA is TGTGCCAGCAGTGAATTTCAGGGGTTCACTGAAGCTTTCTTT. As protein: CASSEFQGFTEAFF.

CDR3 region: CASSPYGDGGEKLFF. The CDR3 DNA is TGTGCCAGCTCTCCTTATGGGGACGGCGGGGAAAAACTGTTTTTT. The rearrangement joins TRBV18 to TRBJ1-4; D might be TRBD1 (5 bases). The germline gives CDR1 KGHSH, CDR2 LQKENI. The CDR3 is made up of 15 amino acids. The V end was cut by 6 bases, the J end by 8 bases, with 19 bases between.